These 21 T cell receptor beta chains share one sample of origin, sequenced in a study of T cells in Graves' hyperthyroidism and ophthalmopathy. Authors of the study amplified TCR beta CDR3 regions from RNA transcripts. Using the HTBI primer set, a first-round RT-PCR was run on the TCR CDR3. TCRdb recomputed calls from the multiplex PCR reads with MiXCR, one row per CDR3 protein. Of approximately 370,000 distinct CDR3 sequences in the sample, about 18% were seen once. Sequencing was done on a sample of blood. Receptors were obtained from a woman in her thirties with Graves' hyperthyroidism that later progressed to Graves' ophthalmopathy.

V usage is TRBV2 and J usage is TRBJ1-2; D is perhaps TRBD1 (6 bases). From germline, CDR1 is SNHLY and CDR2 FYNNEI. The CDR3 length is 13 residues. The V end lost 3 bases, the J end lost 3 bases, and 8 bases lay between the germline ends. In DNA form, the CDR3 reads TGTGCCAGCAGTGAGGACAGAGACTATGGCTACACCTTC. This codes for CASSEDRDYGYTF.

The chain has TRBV25-1 and TRBJ2-4, with 7 bases identical to TRBD1. Germline-derived CDR1 and CDR2 are MGHDK and SYGVNS. The CDR3 spans 15 residues. V lost 1 base, J lost 4 bases, and 4 bases stayed unmatched. The CDR3 DNA follows: TGTGCCAGCAGTGAATTGTCGGGACAGAAAAACATTCAGTACTTC. Translated: CASSELSGQKNIQYF.

DNA of the CDR3: TGTGCCAGCAGCCAAGATACCCCGGGACAGGGCACAGATACGCAGTATTTT. This encodes CASSQDTPGQGTDTQYF. The chain couples TRBV4-2 to TRBJ2-3; 8 bases map to TRBD1. This CDR3 region has 17 residues. The V gene's germline CDR1 is LGHNA and CDR2 YNFKEQ. V shed 0 bases and J 1 base; nucleotides not matched to a gene: 6.

The rearrangement uses TRBV19 and TRBJ1-1, with TRBD1 matching 8 bases. CDR1 and CDR2 from the germline V gene are LNHDA and SQIVND (reference sequence). The junction had 4 bases not matched to a gene; V was cut back by 8 bases and J by 2 bases. CDR3 length equals 13 residues. CDR3 coding DNA: TGTGCCAGTGCCGGACAGGGAAACACTGAAGCTTTCTTT. This translates into CASAGQGNTEAFF.

This clonotype was observed at least ten times. The J gene is TRBJ2-2, the V gene TRBV19; D may be TRBD1 (5 bases). Per germline, CDR1 LNHDA and CDR2 SQIVND (reference sequence). V was clipped by 0 bases and J by 5 bases, with 7 bases between them. The length of the CDR3 is 14 residues. CDR3 nucleotides: TGTGCCAGTAGTATAGACCAGGGTACCGGGGAGCTGTTTTTT. This gives the protein CASSIDQGTGELFF.

This clonotype was counted ten times or more. V is TRBV20-1 and J is TRBJ1-2; 9 nucleotides agree with TRBD1. With V trimmed by 4 bases and J by 2 bases, 2 bases remained unmatched. Germline V CDR1 and CDR2: DFQATT, SNEGSKA (reference sequence). The CDR3 runs 13 residues. CDR3 DNA sequence: TGCAGTGCTATCGGGACAGGGAACTATGGCTACACCTTC. Protein: CSAIGTGNYGYTF.

The V gene is TRBV6-1, the J gene TRBJ1-2, with D tentatively TRBD1 (5 bases). V lost 3 bases to trimming and J lost 1 base, with 21 bases between them. The CDR3 sequence is 18 residues long. Germline loops: CDR1 MNHNS, CDR2 SASEGT. The CDR3 protein is CASSDFVKKSRDNYGYTF. The CDR3 nucleotides read TGTGCCAGCAGTGATTTTGTGAAAAAGTCCAGGGATAACTATGGCTACACCTTC.

This clonotype was detected many times. V gene TRBV28 combines with J gene TRBJ2-5; no firm D call. Germline V CDR1 and CDR2: MDHEN, SYDVKM. The CDR3 runs to 14 residues. The V end lost 8 bases, the J end lost 1 base, and 14 bases lay between the germline ends. The CDR3 is CASGDIQSQETQYF. The CDR3 DNA reads TGTGCCAGCGGAGACATCCAGAGCCAAGAGACCCAGTACTTC.

This clonotype was picked up many times. The chain joins TRBV27 to TRBJ2-7; TRBD1 matches at 9 bases. The length of the CDR3 is 14 residues. CDR1 is MNHEY and CDR2 is SMNVEV in the germline V gene (reference sequence). V was pared by 5 bases and J by 3 bases, with 5 bases of the junction left unmatched. CDR3 protein: CASSRWTGDYEQYF. In DNA form, the CDR3 reads TGTGCCAGCAGTAGATGGACAGGGGACTACGAGCAGTACTTC.

This clonotype appeared many times. The V gene is TRBV2, the J gene TRBJ2-7; 8 nucleotides match TRBD1. This CDR3 has 15 amino acids. Looked up from germline, CDR1 is SNHLY and CDR2 is FYNNEI. J lost 2 bases, V lost 1 base, and 4 bases had no gene match. In nucleotides, the CDR3 is TGTGCCAGCAGTGAAGATGCAGGGGGCACCTACGAGCAGTACTTC. This encodes CASSEDAGGTYEQYF.

The V gene is TRBV10-2, the J gene TRBJ2-1; D unresolved. Germline assignment: CDR1 WSHSY and CDR2 SAAADI. CDR3 length: 12 amino acids. The V gene lost 7 bases and the J gene lost 3 bases, with 7 bases spanning the gap. The CDR3 bases are TGCGCCAGCACTGAAGACTACAATGAGCAGTTCTTC. Translated: CASTEDYNEQFF.

This chain connects TRBV27 to TRBJ2-5; tentative D call: TRBD2 (6 bases). V was clipped by 6 bases and J by 3 bases, with 11 bases between them. Germline V gene lookup returns CDR1 MNHEY and CDR2 SMNVEV (reference sequence). The CDR3 runs 13 residues. Here the CDR3 DNA reads TGTGCCAGCAGGAGGTCGGGGGAAGAGACCCAGTACTTC. This translates into CASRRSGEETQYF.

The CDR3 loop reads CASSPDRSYEQYF. CDR3 bases: TGTGCCAGCAGCCCGGACAGGAGCTACGAGCAGTACTTC. The rearrangement links TRBV7-9 to TRBJ2-7; 7 positions match TRBD1. V trimming: 5 bases; J trimming: 3 bases; junction bases outside the gene matches: 4. CDR1 and CDR2 from the germline V gene are SEHNR and FQNEAQ (reference sequence). CDR3 size: 13 residues. The variable domain in full, with the rest retrieved from reference TRBV7-9 and TRBJ2-7, is DTGVSQNPRHKITKRGQNVTFRCDPISEHNRLYWYRQTLGQGPEFLTYFQNEAQLEKSRLLSDRFSAERPKGSFSTLEIQRTEQGDSAMYLCASSPDRSYEQYFGPGTRLTVT.

This clonotype was picked up many times. The chain couples TRBV9 to TRBJ1-1; 9 positions agree with TRBD1. This CDR3 spans 14 amino acids. The ends lost 7 bases at V and 3 bases at J; junction bases unmatched: 7. The germline V gene encodes CDR1 SGDLS and CDR2 YYNGEE. The CDR3 DNA reads TGTGCCAGCTCCGGGACAGGGTTCGACACTGAAGCTTTCTTT. Translating gives CASSGTGFDTEAFF.

This clonotype was counted many times. The chain links TRBV12-5 to TRBJ1-1; 7 bases fit TRBD1. Per germline, CDR1 LGHNT and CDR2 FRNRAP. V lost 0 bases, J lost 4 bases, and 20 bases stayed unmatched. The CDR3 runs to 20 residues. CDR3 protein: CASGLVLSGLGQKPFTEAFF. CDR3 DNA sequence: TGTGCTAGTGGTTTGGTTCTAAGCGGTTTGGGACAGAAGCCTTTCACTGAAGCTTTCTTT.

This clonotype was picked up many times. The chain couples TRBV28 to TRBJ1-5, with 8 bases matching TRBD1. After removal of 6 bases from V and 3 bases from J, the junction contained 13 bases not matched to a gene. The germline gives CDR1 MDHEN, CDR2 SYDVKM. The CDR3 length is 17 residues. CDR3 residues: CASSTWGRGRHNQPQHF. The CDR3 coding sequence is TGTGCCAGCAGCACCTGGGGCAGGGGGCGTCACAATCAGCCCCAGCATTTT.

Ten or more counts support this clonotype. The rearrangement joins TRBV6-1 to TRBJ2-1; 11 bases fit TRBD1. V lost 4 bases and J lost 4; bases outside the gene matches: 3. The CDR3 has 15 amino acids. The germline gives CDR1 MNHNS, CDR2 SASEGT. CDR3 amino acids: CASSVGTGGYNEQFF. CDR3 DNA: TGTGCCAGCAGTGTCGGGACAGGGGGGTACAATGAGCAGTTCTTC.

This clonotype was detected many times. The V gene is TRBV27, the J gene TRBJ2-3; D unclear. The CDR3 loop spans 15 amino acids. Germline V CDR1 and CDR2: MNHEY, SMNVEV (reference sequence). V was clipped by 1 base and J by 2 bases, with 10 bases between them. The CDR3 here is CASSLYGLATDTQYF. For the CDR3, the DNA is TGTGCCAGCAGTTTATACGGCTTGGCCACAGATACGCAGTATTTT.

This clonotype has ten or more counts. The J gene is TRBJ1-4, the V gene TRBV10-2; perhaps TRBD1 as D (5 bases). CDR1 is WSHSY and CDR2 is SAAADI in the germline V gene. The CDR3 covers 13 residues. V was cut by 6 bases and J by 6 bases, with 11 bases left in between. The CDR3 DNA is TGCGCCAGCAGCGAGACAGATTATGAAAAACTGTTTTTT. Amino acids: CASSETDYEKLFF.

The chain employs TRBV7-9 and TRBJ2-7, with 7 bases aligning to TRBD1. Per germline, CDR1 SEHNR and CDR2 FQNEAQ (reference sequence). The CDR3 spans 14 residues. V lost 5 bases to trimming and J lost 4 bases; unmatched junction nucleotides: 8. CDR3: CASSADRVAYEQYF. CDR3 DNA: TGTGCCAGCAGCGCCGACAGGGTCGCGTACGAGCAGTACTTC.

This clonotype was observed at least ten times. The gene calls are TRBV28 and TRBJ1-5, with 10 positions matching TRBD1. V lost 8 bases and J lost 4; bases outside the gene matches: 5. There are 14 residues in the CDR3. CDR1 MDHEN and CDR2 SYDVKM come from the germline V gene. CDR3 nucleotides: TGTGCCAGCGGGGACAGGGGAGAGAATCAGCCCCAGCATTTT. Translated, it gives CASGDRGENQPQHF.